Below are 6 T cell receptor beta chains sequenced from a single sample in a study of STAT5B mutations in CD4+ large granular lymphocyte leukemia. Only in-frame clones appear in the TCRdb table, and some are missing; sequencing was by immunoSEQ multiplex PCR. The sample has 30,000 to 40,000 clones, about four fifths seen once. Sequences were obtained from CD4+ T cells from blood buffy coats. These receptors originate from a human donor in good health.

The CDR3 region has the DNA TGTGCCAGCAGCGCTAGCGGGACTAGCGGCTACAGCTCCTACAATGAGCAGTTCTTC. Translated: CASSASGTSGYSSYNEQFF. This sequence joins TRBV9 and TRBJ2-1, with 11 bases fitting TRBD2. The germline V gene has CDR1 SGDLS and CDR2 YYNGEE. The CDR3 runs 19 residues. V lost 3 bases and J lost 0; bases outside the gene matches: 11.

CDR3 protein: CASSVQGSEQYF. The CDR3 region has the DNA TGTGCCAGCAGTGTTCAAGGGAGCGAGCAGTACTTC. The chain uses TRBV6-1 and TRBJ2-7, with D perhaps TRBD2 (5 bases). Germline V gene sequence: CDR1 MNHNS, CDR2 SASEGT. Trimming removed 4 bases at V and 6 bases at J, with 10 bases between. This CDR3 has 12 amino acids.

In the case of this clone: The same CDR3 arises from other DNA sequences in this sample as well. The gene calls are TRBV7-9 and TRBJ1-2; D is uncertain. Germline V CDR1 and CDR2: SEHNR, FQNEAQ (reference sequence). There are 13 residues in the CDR3. V was clipped by 2 bases and J by 3 bases, with 7 bases between them. CDR3 DNA: TGTGCCAGCAGCTTACGGGATTACTATGGCTACACCTTC. Residues: CASSLRDYYGYTF.

V gene TRBV10-2 combines with J gene TRBJ2-1; D possibly matches TRBD1 or TRBD2 (6 bases each). This CDR3 contains 15 residues. The V gene's germline CDR1 is WSHSY and CDR2 SAAADI. Trimming pared 6 bases from V and 7 bases from J, leaving 19 bases between. The CDR3 sequence: CASRPGTGGENEQFF. For the CDR3, the DNA is TGCGCCAGCAGGCCCGGGACTGGGGGCGAGAATGAGCAGTTCTTC.

The chain uses TRBV19 and TRBJ1-5; unclear D gene. Germline values: CDR1 LNHDA, CDR2 SQIVND (reference sequence). The CDR3 contains 17 residues. The V end was cut by 5 bases, the J end by 6 bases, with 23 bases between. CDR3 sequence reads: CASSHANSGIGGQPQHF. CDR3 coding DNA: TGTGCCAGTAGTCATGCGAACTCGGGGATTGGTGGTCAGCCCCAGCATTTT.

This CDR3 is CASTQGGREQYF. DNA for the CDR3: TGTGCCAGCACCCAAGGGGGGAGGGAGCAGTACTTC. The chain employs TRBV11-2 and TRBJ2-7; the D call may be TRBD1 or TRBD2 (6 bases each). V shed 7 bases and J shed 7 bases, with 14 bases lying between them. Germline V gene lookup returns CDR1 SGHAT and CDR2 FQNNGV. The CDR3 has 12 amino acids.